The clone carrying this T cell receptor (beta chain) was picked up one time. Sequencing was performed with immunoSEQ multiplex PCR; in TCRdb, only in-frame clones are kept and a portion is missing. The repertoire holds about 61,000 clones, with around 89% as singletons. This CDR3 contains 14 residues. Germline V gives CDR1 SNHLY, CDR2 FYNNEI. The V segment lost 4 bases and the J segment 8 bases; nucleotides outside the gene matches: 8. These data originate in a study of T cell changes during pregnancy in multiple sclerosis. This specimen consisted of peripheral blood, obtained in the first trimester of pregnancy. The chain combines TRBV2 with TRBJ2-1; 7 nucleotides align to TRBD2. The source is a female donor in good health, enrolled as a control in a pregnancy study. CDR3 protein: CASSGQRGLHEQFF. The CDR3 nucleotides are TGTGCCAGCAGTGGCCAGCGGGGACTACATGAGCAGTTCTTC.